The 20 T cell receptor beta chains listed next were all sequenced from one sample in a study of tumor-infiltrating lymphocytes in primary liver carcinoma. Total RNA and DNA came together from around 18-30 mg of bulk tissue without cell sorting. Researchers generated TCR beta cDNA from approximately 450 ng of total RNA, relying on a constant-region primer. Employing slightly modified ARM-PCR, three nested multiplex PCR rounds were run, and these gave rise to the TCR beta libraries. For approximately 11 cycles apiece, the opening two PCR rounds ran with TRBV1-TRBV30 forward primers and a C-beta reverse primer. Using its own MiXCR run on the multiplex PCR reads, TCRdb lists one record per CDR3 protein. Of 85,000 to 100,000 distinct CDR3 sequences listed, around 70% were seen once; the top ten hold more than 25%. Sample: tumor-adjacent normal liver tissue. The source of these receptors is a man aged 35 to 55 with primary liver carcinoma and hepatitis B virus infection.

Turning to this clonotype: A much larger clone sits a single nucleotide away, making a read error possible. V is TRBV13 and J is TRBJ2-7; the D is unclear. V was clipped by 5 bases and J by 3 bases, with 14 bases between them. The CDR3 runs to 14 residues. Germline V gives CDR1 PRHDT, CDR2 FYEKMQ (reference sequence). In DNA, the CDR3 is TGTGCCAGCAGCCCCTCTAACGTTAGCTACGAGCAGTACTTC. It translates to CASSPSNVSYEQYF.

In regard to this clonotype: The junction differs from germline at one of its ends, possibly a read error. V and J are TRBV5-4 and TRBJ2-7; the D gene is possibly TRBD2 (5 bases). CDR1 and CDR2 (germline): SGHNT, YYREEE (reference sequence). This CDR3 is 13 amino acids long. The CDR3 DNA follows: TGTGCCAGCAGCTTGGGCGGCGGGTACGAGCAGCACTTC. Translation: CASSLGGGYEQHF. Together with reference TRBV5-4 and TRBJ2-7, the CDR3 gives the full variable domain: ETGVTQSPTHLIKTRGQQVTLRCSSQSGHNTVSWYQQALGQGPQFIFQYYREEENGRGNFPPRFSGLQFPNYSSELNVNALELDDSALYLCASSLGGGYEQHFGPGTRLTVT.

This clonotype has ten or more counts. The rearrangement uses TRBV10-3 and TRBJ2-1; D gene uncertain. This CDR3 has 15 residues. CDR1 ENHRY and CDR2 SYGVKD come from the germline V gene. Trimming cost V 2 bases and J 7 bases, with 15 bases left between them. The CDR3 DNA reads as TGTGCCATCAGTGAGATTCCCGGGCTAAATAATGAGCAGTTCTTC. This translates into CAISEIPGLNNEQFF.

A note on this clonotype: Being one base from a much bigger clone, this may be a read error. The V and J genes are TRBV25-1 and TRBJ2-3, with D unclear. CDR1 MGHDK and CDR2 SYGVNS come from the germline V gene. This CDR3 region has 14 residues. V lost 5 bases and J lost 5, with 14 bases in between. The chain's CDR3 is CASSKFGSLDTQYF. The CDR3 region has the DNA TGTGCCAGCAGTAAGTTTGGGTCTTTAGATACGCAGTATTTT.

With respect to this clonotype: A much larger clone lies one base from this, so it may be a read error. V usage is TRBV29-1 and J usage is TRBJ2-3; 8 positions agree with TRBD2. CDR1 and CDR2 from the germline V gene are SQVTM and ANQGSEA. This CDR3 has 16 residues. This CDR3 reads CSVDMFGTSVSETQYF. CDR3 DNA: TGCAGCGTTGATATGTTTGGGACTAGTGTTTCAGAAACGCAGTATTTT.

This clonotype has a count of ten or more. J is TRBJ2-7 and V is TRBV7-9; 14 bases fit TRBD2. Germline V gene data show CDR1 as SEHNR and CDR2 as FQNEAQ (reference sequence). The CDR3 totals 19 residues. Trimming took 3 bases from V and 5 from J; bases not matched to a gene: 15. CDR3 protein: CASSFPSTVGLAGAHEQYF. The CDR3 DNA reads TGTGCCAGCAGCTTCCCCTCAACGGTGGGACTAGCGGGAGCCCACGAGCAGTACTTC.

Notes on this clonotype: The junction does not match germline at one end; this may be a read error. The chain links TRBV11-2 to TRBJ2-1; a weak D match, TRBD2 (6 bases). Per the germline V gene, CDR1 is SGHAT and CDR2 is FQNNGV. The CDR3 length is 15 residues. This chain's CDR3 is CTCSFVLAPYNEQLF. In nucleotides, the CDR3 is TGTACCTGCAGCTTTGTGCTAGCGCCCTACAATGAGCAGCTCTTC.

This clonotype was picked up many times. The rearrangement uses TRBV4-1 and TRBJ1-4; 7 positions agree with TRBD1. V lost 0 bases, J lost 5 bases, and 6 bases stayed unmatched. Germline lookup yields CDR1 MGHRA and CDR2 YSYEKL. This CDR3 contains 16 residues. CDR3 region: CASSQDRDSRNEKLFF. The CDR3 nucleotides read TGCGCCAGCAGCCAAGACCGGGACAGCCGAAATGAAAAACTGTTTTTT.

As to this clonotype: No conserved phenylalanine or tryptophan ends this CDR3, so it is likely a read error. The rearrangement uses TRBV12-3 or TRBV12-4 and TRBJ2-1; 9 nucleotides agree with TRBD2. The CDR3 runs 13 residues. CDR3 DNA sequence: TGTGCCAGCACCCCGACTAGCGGAAATGACCAGTTCTTG. Protein: CASTPTSGNDQFL.

As regards this clonotype: The junction departs from the called germline gene at one end, perhaps through a read error. The rearrangement links TRBV11-2 to TRBJ2-3, with D unclear. Germline V CDR1 and CDR2: SGHAT, FQNNGV. This CDR3 has 13 residues. CDR3: CASSQLSDDTQYF. The CDR3 DNA is TGTGCCAGCAGCCAGCTATCAGACGATACACAGTATTTT.

A remark on this clonotype: Just one base apart from a much larger clone, this may be a read error. This rearrangement joins TRBV4-1 to TRBJ2-1; the D gene is possibly TRBD1 (5 bases). Germline-derived CDR1 and CDR2 are MGHRA and YSYEKL. The CDR3 has 15 amino acids. CDR3 protein: CASNQGEPPYNEQFF. The CDR3 DNA reads as TGCGCCAGCAACCAAGGGGAACCCCCCTACAATGAGCAGTTCTTC.

In this sample, this clonotype turned up a few times. This sequence may be a read error, since a much larger clone differs from it by one base. The J gene is TRBJ1-3, the V gene TRBV6-6; D not resolved. Trimming took 6 bases from V and 0 from J, leaving 12 bases between them. Germline loops: CDR1 MNHNY, CDR2 SVGAGI (reference sequence). There are 15 residues in the CDR3. The CDR3 DNA is TGTGCCAGCAGCGAAGGAGCCTACTCTGGAAACACCATATATTTT. It codes for CASSEGAYSGNTIYF.

V is TRBV12-3 or TRBV12-4 and J is TRBJ2-3, with TRBD1 as a possible D gene (6 bases). The ends were cut back, 4 bases at V and 2 bases at J, with 16 bases in the middle. This CDR3 is 16 amino acids long. The CDR3: CASSSHTGYDTDTQYF. CDR3 nucleotides: TGTGCCAGCAGTTCGCACACAGGGTATGACACAGATACGCAGTATTTT.

This rearrangement joins TRBV20-1 to TRBJ1-1; a possible D gene is TRBD1 (6 bases). V was trimmed by 0 bases and J by 1 base, leaving 9 bases between them. Per germline, CDR1 DFQATT and CDR2 SNEGSKA (reference sequence). The length of the CDR3 is 14 residues. The DNA of the CDR3 is TGCAGTGCTAGAGATCAGGGGACGAACACTGAAGCTTTCTTT. Its translation is CSARDQGTNTEAFF.

This clonotype has at least ten counts. The chain joins TRBV5-6 to TRBJ2-3; the D is unclear. V dropped 2 bases and J dropped 2 bases, with 18 bases sitting between them. The germline gives CDR1 SGHDT, CDR2 YYEEEE. This CDR3 has 17 residues. The CDR3, as DNA: TGTGCCAGCAGCTTCGTAGACCCACGTCACTCCACAGATACGCAGTATTTT. The encoded protein is CASSFVDPRHSTDTQYF.

This clonotype was detected only a few times. The J gene is TRBJ1-4, the V gene TRBV2; D ambiguous. V gave up 6 bases and J gave up 0 bases, with 8 bases separating them. CDR3 length: 14 amino acids. In germline, CDR1 is SNHLY, CDR2 FYNNEI. CDR3 sequence reads: CASSREATNEKLFF. CDR3 nucleotide sequence: TGTGCCAGCAGCCGGGAGGCAACTAATGAAAAACTGTTTTTT.

About this clonotype itself: An end of the junction differs from the germline gene, which may be a read error. V gene TRBV4-2 combines with J gene TRBJ2-1; the D gene could be TRBD1 or TRBD2 (6 bases each). Germline CDR1 reads LGHNA; CDR2 reads YNFKEQ. The CDR3 totals 13 residues. The CDR3 here is CASNRQEGNEQLF. The CDR3 coding sequence is TGTGCCAGCAACCGACAGGAGGGTAATGAGCAGCTCTTC.

A word on this clonotype: At one end, the junction sequence differs from germline, possibly due to a read error. The J gene is TRBJ2-1, the V gene TRBV7-8; 8 positions match TRBD2. The V gene's germline CDR1 is SGHVS and CDR2 FQNEAQ. The CDR3 consists of 15 residues. The DNA for the CDR3 is TGTCCCAGCCGGCTCCCCAGCGGGAGTTACAATGAGCAGTTCTTC. This translates into CPSRLPSGSYNEQFF.

The CDR3 protein is CAGSLGAGENPWVQYF. In nucleotides, the CDR3 is TGTGCCGGTAGCTTAGGGGCCGGGGAGAACCCTTGGGTGCAGTACTTC. This chain connects TRBV11-2 to TRBJ2-7, with D perhaps assigned TRBD1 or TRBD2 (5 bases each). Per germline, CDR1 SGHAT and CDR2 FQNNGV. There are 16 residues in the CDR3. Deletions cut 11 bases from V and 9 bases from J, with 32 bases between.

V gene TRBV11-2 combines with J gene TRBJ2-2, with 7 bases that match TRBD1. Germline values: CDR1 SGHAT, CDR2 FQNNGV. The trim removed 9 bases at V and 3 bases at J, leaving 16 bases unmatched. The CDR3 covers 17 residues. The chain's CDR3 is CASNSRRQGRDTGELFF. The CDR3 DNA reads as TGTGCCAGTAACTCCCGTCGACAGGGAAGAGACACCGGGGAGCTGTTTTTT.